The rows below give T cell receptor beta chains drawn from one sample of a study of blood T cell repertoires in COVID-19. Profiled with immunoSEQ multiplex PCR; TCRdb holds only in-frame clones, not every one. The table includes 95,000 to 120,000 clones, around 84% detected once. The sample taken for sequencing was peripheral blood. These receptors all come from a man between 40 and 49 years old with acute or convalescent COVID-19. CDR3s leave out the opening cysteine and the closing phenylalanine or tryptophan.

j_call v_call cdr3_aa
TRBJ2-7 TRBV24-1 ATNRPGEYEQY
TRBJ2-7 TRBV4-1 ASSSAGGQGYEQY
TRBJ1-4 TRBV29-1 SVEGVRDSNEKLF
TRBJ2-5 TRBV7-2 ASKGTSGGPGETQY
TRBJ2-3 TRBV27 ASSFLGLATDTQY
TRBJ2-7 TRBV9 ASSRGGEQY
TRBJ2-7 TRBV10-2 ASSESTGASYEQY
TRBJ1-1 TRBV19 ASSSRTGRDTEAF
TRBJ2-3 TRBV14 ASSRQGAPDTQY
TRBJ2-3 TRBV7-3 ASSLGETSGGPTDTQY
TRBJ2-1 TRBV9 ASSAKLAGRTNEQF
TRBJ2-3 TRBV10-2 ASSGQHTDTQY
TRBJ1-2 TRBV7-9 ASSRTENYGYT
TRBJ1-1 TRBV7-2 ASSPGGTEAF
TRBJ1-2 TRBV6-5 ASTPRTGLGYT
TRBJ1-3 TRBV19 ASSRGPDTIY
TRBJ1-2 TRBV5-1 ASSLGSGANYGYT
TRBJ2-7 TRBV30 AWSPPRGGREQY
TRBJ1-5 TRBV6-5 ASRRGQLSNQPQH
TRBJ1-3 TRBV5-1 ASSLGQGFGNTIY
TRBJ1-2 TRBV6-5 ASSSPQTRGGYT
TRBJ2-5 TRBV3-1/TRBV3-2 ASSPRSGGGEETQY
TRBJ2-7 TRBV7-2 ASKRTGGSYEQY
TRBJ1-5 TRBV10-1 ASSESRGQPQH
TRBJ1-3 TRBV12-3/TRBV12-4 ASDRGTGNTIY
TRBJ1-2 TRBV19 ASRPRTGTYGYT
TRBJ2-2 TRBV10-2 ASSGRGATGELF
TRBJ2-2 TRBV6-2/TRBV6-3 ASTPPGTGTNTGELF
TRBJ1-1 TRBV2 ASSGTAQTLITF
TRBJ2-5 TRBV29-1 SVEGTVRGTQY
TRBJ2-7 TRBV11-2 ASSLLLGGLYEQY
TRBJ1-4 TRBV15 ATSGRTGAEKLF
TRBJ1-5 TRBV10-3 AADRTQMYSNQPQH
TRBJ2-7 TRBV19 ASSKSGQGVYEQY
TRBJ2-5 TRBV11-2 ASSLVPGQETQY
TRBJ2-1 TRBV2 ASSAEGYNEQF